The 2 T cell receptor beta chains below come from one sample, sequenced in a study of blood T cell repertoires in COVID-19. Some clones are missing from TCRdb's copy, which holds only in-frame ones; the method was immunoSEQ multiplex PCR. The profile shows about 76,000 clones, roughly nine tenths of them singletons. Sequenced: peripheral blood. The receptors here all came from a human donor in a cohort sampled during active COVID-19.

The chain uses TRBV4-1 and TRBJ2-4; D unresolved. Deletions cut 2 bases from V and 3 bases from J, with 11 bases between. From germline, CDR1 is MGHRA and CDR2 YSYEKL. This CDR3 has 15 residues. The CDR3 coding sequence is TGCGCCAGCAGCCAACCAACGGCGGACAAAAACATTCAGTACTTC. This codes for CASSQPTADKNIQYF.

V and J are TRBV7-3 and TRBJ2-2; 7 positions match TRBD2. V lost 5 bases to trimming and J lost 5 bases; unmatched junction nucleotides: 5. CDR1 and CDR2 (germline): SGHTA, FQGTGA. The CDR3 spans 14 residues. The CDR3 bases are TGTGCCAGCAGCCAAGCGGGATATACCGGGGAGCTGTTTTTT. It translates to CASSQAGYTGELFF.